One and the same sample provided the 18 T cell receptor beta chains below, sequenced in a study of T-cell reconstitution after alpha-beta-depleted transplantation in children. Unique molecular identifiers tagged the TCRbeta library. TCRdb reanalysed the PCR reads using MiXCR and keeps one entry per CDR3 protein. The sample includes approximately 490,000 distinct CDR3 sequences, roughly 10% of them seen just once. The sequenced sample was PBMCs, obtained before TCRalphabeta/CD19-depleted stem cell transplant. The source of these receptors is a child aged 2 to 15 with inherited bone marrow failure, due to receive a stem cell transplant.

Many counts were recorded for this clonotype. The rearrangement uses TRBV27 and TRBJ1-1; D not resolved. The CDR3 loop spans 15 amino acids. V shed 0 bases and J shed 7 bases, with 15 bases lying between them. CDR1 and CDR2 from the germline V gene are MNHEY and SMNVEV (reference sequence). In DNA, the CDR3 is TGTGCCAGCAGTTTATCCCCAGGCGGTATCGGTGAAGCTTTCTTT. It encodes CASSLSPGGIGEAFF.

This clonotype came up many times. The chain recombines TRBV3-1 with TRBJ2-1; no definite D call. Trimming took off 3 bases at V and 6 bases at J, with 18 bases between the two ends. The CDR3 spans 16 residues. CDR1 and CDR2 from the germline V gene are LGHDT and YNNKEL (reference sequence). CDR3 DNA sequence: TGTGCCAGCAGCCAGGATGGGCTGGTGATGGGCAATGAGCAGTTCTTC. Translating it yields CASSQDGLVMGNEQFF.

This clonotype was seen ten or more times. The chain combines TRBV3-1 with TRBJ2-2; TRBD2 matches 7 bases. Per germline, CDR1 LGHDT and CDR2 YNNKEL (reference sequence). The ends lost 4 bases at V and 3 bases at J; junction bases unmatched: 5. This CDR3 comprises 15 residues. CDR3 residues: CASSRAGKDTGELFF. The CDR3 DNA reads TGTGCCAGCAGCCGAGCGGGAAAAGACACCGGGGAGCTGTTTTTT.

This clonotype was recorded at least ten times. V and J are TRBV27 and TRBJ2-3; 7 bases are a match to TRBD1. The trim removed 3 bases at V and 6 bases at J, leaving 3 bases unmatched. Germline V gene lookup returns CDR1 MNHEY and CDR2 SMNVEV (reference sequence). The CDR3 is made up of 13 amino acids. CDR3 coding DNA: TGTGCCAGCAGTTTCGGCAGGGGGGATACGCAGTATTTT. This encodes CASSFGRGDTQYF.

V gene TRBV4-3 combines with J gene TRBJ2-1; 12 bases line up with TRBD2. This CDR3 has 17 amino acids. CDR1 LGHNA and CDR2 YSLEER come from the germline V gene. Trimming removed 0 bases from V and 4 bases from J; junction bases left unmatched: 4. The CDR3 loop is CASSQDGTSGPYNEQFF. DNA for the CDR3: TGCGCCAGCAGCCAAGATGGGACTAGCGGGCCATACAATGAGCAGTTCTTC.

This clonotype was picked up many times. The chain carries TRBV5-1 and TRBJ1-2; tentative D call: TRBD1 (5 bases). V lost 0 bases, J lost 8 bases, and 17 bases lay in between. Per germline, CDR1 SGHRS and CDR2 YFSETQ. This CDR3 contains 15 residues. DNA of the CDR3: TGCGCCAGCAGCTTGGCCTTTCAGGGTCCAGGCGGCTACACCTTC. Amino acids: CASSLAFQGPGGYTF.

This clonotype has at least ten counts. V and J are TRBV4-2 and TRBJ2-1; D possibly corresponds to TRBD1 (5 bases). CDR3 size: 16 residues. Germline-derived CDR1 and CDR2 are LGHNA and YNFKEQ. Trimming cost V 1 base and J 6 bases, with 16 bases left between them. The CDR3 DNA reads TGTGCCAGCAGCCAAGTAGGTTCGCCAGGGCTCAATGAGCAGTTCTTC. It specifies CASSQVGSPGLNEQFF.

In this sample, this clonotype turned up many times. The J gene is TRBJ2-7, the V gene TRBV10-2, with 10 positions matching TRBD2. The CDR3 has 15 amino acids. Germline values: CDR1 WSHSY, CDR2 SAAADI. Trimming removed 6 bases from V and 0 bases from J; junction bases left unmatched: 5. The CDR3 loop is CASRVAGGPSYEQYF. Written as DNA, the CDR3 is TGCGCCAGCAGGGTAGCGGGAGGTCCCTCCTACGAGCAGTACTTC.

This clonotype was counted many times. The V and J genes are TRBV11-2 and TRBJ2-4, with D possibly TRBD2 on 7 matching bases. V was cut by 0 bases and J by 6 bases, with 18 bases left in between. The germline V gene has CDR1 SGHAT and CDR2 FQNNGV. The CDR3 is made up of 17 amino acids. In nucleotides, the CDR3 is TGTGCCAGCAGCTTAGATGCGGAGCGGGGCAGGGGAAACATTCAGTACTTC. It specifies CASSLDAERGRGNIQYF. The whole variable domain, remainder taken from reference TRBV11-2 and TRBJ2-4, is EAGVAQSPRYKIIEKRQSVAFWCNPISGHATLYWYQQILGQGPKLLIQFQNNGVVDDSQLPKDRFSAERLKGVDSTLKIQPAKLEDSAVYLCASSLDAERGRGNIQYFGAGTRLSVL.

This clonotype showed up just a few times. The chain uses TRBV27 and TRBJ2-2; TRBD1 or TRBD2 may be the D gene (5 bases each). CDR1 MNHEY and CDR2 SMNVEV come from the germline V gene (reference sequence). The CDR3 spans 14 residues. The V and J ends lost 1 base and 6 bases respectively, with 9 bases between them. CDR3 coding DNA: TGTGCCAGCAGTTTATTTGGGGACGCCGGGGAGCTGTTTTTT. This encodes CASSLFGDAGELFF.

This clonotype was counted a few times. The chain couples TRBV12-3 or TRBV12-4 to TRBJ2-1; the D gene is possibly TRBD1 (11 bases). Trimming took off 3 bases at V and 10 bases at J, with 34 bases between the two ends. The CDR3 totals 20 residues. The CDR3 sequence is CASSFRDRGWIAGGVGEQFF. For the CDR3, the DNA is TGTGCCAGCAGTTTCCGGGACAGGGGGTGGATAGCGGGAGGTGTGGGCGAGCAGTTCTTC.

The sample holds many counts of this clonotype. The chain uses TRBV2 and TRBJ2-1; D is possibly TRBD2 (5 bases). Germline lookup yields CDR1 SNHLY and CDR2 FYNNEI. This CDR3 comprises 12 residues. The germline V and J ends were trimmed by 7 bases and 9 bases, with 13 bases remaining between them. CDR3 coding DNA: TGTGCCAGCAATAGGGTGGCGGGTGAGCAGTTCTTC. It encodes CASNRVAGEQFF.

This clonotype was counted at least ten times. The chain links TRBV3-1 to TRBJ2-1; 9 positions agree with TRBD2. CDR3 length: 15 amino acids. J lost 6 bases, V lost 3 bases, and 6 bases had no gene match. From germline, CDR1 is LGHDT and CDR2 YNNKEL (reference sequence). CDR3 residues: CASSHPGLAFNEQFF. Written as DNA, the CDR3 is TGTGCCAGCAGCCACCCGGGACTAGCTTTCAATGAGCAGTTCTTC.

This clonotype occurred many times. The chain has TRBV20-1 and TRBJ2-3; possible D gene TRBD2, 6 bases. The CDR3 runs to 13 residues. Germline-derived CDR1 and CDR2 are DFQATT and SNEGSKA (reference sequence). Trimming removed 3 bases at V and 7 bases at J, with 14 bases between. This CDR3 is CSARRWEDNTQYF. The CDR3 DNA sequence: TGCAGTGCTAGGAGGTGGGAGGACAATACGCAGTATTTT.

This clonotype was detected only a few times. The V gene is TRBV23-1, the J gene TRBJ2-1; D possibly corresponds to TRBD2 (6 bases). TRBV23-1 is assigned to the ORF class and has an uncertain function. V shed 4 bases and J shed 12 bases, with 19 bases lying between them. The CDR3 contains 14 residues. CDR3 amino acids: CASSPRQSPGRQFF. The CDR3 DNA reads as TGCGCCAGCAGTCCACGACAGTCCCCCGGGAGGCAGTTCTTC.

The chain combines TRBV5-1 with TRBJ2-1; 16 positions match TRBD2. The V gene's germline CDR1 is SGHRS and CDR2 YFSETQ. V was pared by 0 bases and J by 0 bases, with 9 bases of the junction left unmatched. The CDR3 loop spans 21 amino acids. The CDR3 loop is CASSLVLRGLAGGSSYNEQFF. The CDR3 bases are TGCGCCAGCAGCTTGGTACTTCGGGGACTAGCGGGAGGGAGCTCCTACAATGAGCAGTTCTTC.

This clonotype appeared a few times. Relative to the germline gene, one junction end is altered; a read error may explain this. This chain uses TRBV24-1 with TRBJ2-1; 10 bases align to TRBD2. CDR1 is KGHDR, CDR2 SFDVKD, per germline. The CDR3 consists of 21 residues. The CDR3 nucleotides read TGTGCCGCCAGTGATCCCCGGACCGGGGGCAGGAGGACTAGCGGAGAGAATGAGCAGTTCTTC. Amino acids: CAASDPRTGGRRTSGENEQFF.

V is TRBV20-1 and J is TRBJ1-5; no clear D. V lost 0 bases to trimming and J lost 1 base, with 13 bases between them. Germline lookup yields CDR1 DFQATT and CDR2 SNEGSKA (reference sequence). The CDR3 contains 16 residues. CDR3 coding DNA: TGCAGTGCTAGAGACTCCAGCCACCCCAGCAATCAGCCCCAGCATTTT. Its protein is CSARDSSHPSNQPQHF.